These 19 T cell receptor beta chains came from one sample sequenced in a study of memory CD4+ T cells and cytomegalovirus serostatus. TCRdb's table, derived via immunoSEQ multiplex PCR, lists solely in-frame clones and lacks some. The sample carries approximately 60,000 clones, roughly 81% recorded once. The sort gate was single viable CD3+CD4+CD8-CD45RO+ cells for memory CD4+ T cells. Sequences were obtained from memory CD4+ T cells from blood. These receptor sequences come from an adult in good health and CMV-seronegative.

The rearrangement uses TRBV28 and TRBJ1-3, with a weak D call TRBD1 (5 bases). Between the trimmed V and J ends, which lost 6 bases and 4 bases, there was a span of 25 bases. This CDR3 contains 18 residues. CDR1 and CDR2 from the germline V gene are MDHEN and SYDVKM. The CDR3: CASSRYRVRRGWGNTIYF. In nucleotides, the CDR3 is TGTGCCAGCAGCCGATACCGAGTACGAAGGGGTTGGGGAAACACCATATATTTT.

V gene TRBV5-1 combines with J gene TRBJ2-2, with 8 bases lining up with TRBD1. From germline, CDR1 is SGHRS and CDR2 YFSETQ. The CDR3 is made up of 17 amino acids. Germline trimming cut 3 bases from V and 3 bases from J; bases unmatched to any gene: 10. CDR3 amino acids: CASSSERTGRHTGELFF. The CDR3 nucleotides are TGCGCCAGCAGCTCGGAGAGGACAGGGCGGCACACCGGGGAGCTGTTTTTT.

The CDR3 loop is CASSLGWLAVTTQETQYF. Written as DNA, the CDR3 is TGTGCCAGCAGCTTGGGTTGGCTAGCGGTCACCACCCAAGAGACCCAGTACTTC. The genes are TRBV5-6 and TRBJ2-5, with 7 bases matching TRBD2. CDR3 length equals 18 residues. Germline V CDR1 and CDR2: SGHDT, YYEEEE. The junction had 12 bases not matched to a gene; V was cut back by 0 bases and J by 1 base.

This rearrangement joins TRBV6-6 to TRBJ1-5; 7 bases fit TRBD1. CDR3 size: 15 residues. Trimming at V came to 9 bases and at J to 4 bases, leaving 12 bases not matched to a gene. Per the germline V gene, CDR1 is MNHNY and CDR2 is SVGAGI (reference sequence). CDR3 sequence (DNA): TGTGCCAGTCAGGATCGGGACAGTCCAAATCAGCCCCAGCATTTT. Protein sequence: CASQDRDSPNQPQHF.

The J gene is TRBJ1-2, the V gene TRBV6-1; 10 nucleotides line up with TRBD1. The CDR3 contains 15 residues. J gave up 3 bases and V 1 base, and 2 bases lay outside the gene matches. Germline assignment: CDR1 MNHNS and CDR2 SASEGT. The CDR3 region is CASSEVTGGYYGYTF. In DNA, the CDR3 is TGTGCCAGCAGTGAAGTGACAGGGGGCTACTATGGCTACACCTTC.

CDR3 sequence: CASSVGTGSGQPQHF. CDR3 sequence (DNA): TGTGCCAGCAGCGTCGGGACAGGGTCGGGTCAGCCCCAGCATTTT. This sequence joins TRBV11-2 and TRBJ1-5, with TRBD1 identical over 9 bases. Trimming took 5 bases from V and 6 from J; bases not matched to a gene: 8. This CDR3 spans 15 amino acids. CDR1 is SGHAT, CDR2 FQNNGV, per germline.

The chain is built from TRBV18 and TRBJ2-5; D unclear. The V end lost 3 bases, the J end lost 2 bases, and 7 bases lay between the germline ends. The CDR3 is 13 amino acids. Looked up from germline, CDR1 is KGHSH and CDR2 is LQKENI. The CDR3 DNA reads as TGTGCCAGCTCACCGTCACCTCAAGAGACCCAGTACTTC. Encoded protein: CASSPSPQETQYF.

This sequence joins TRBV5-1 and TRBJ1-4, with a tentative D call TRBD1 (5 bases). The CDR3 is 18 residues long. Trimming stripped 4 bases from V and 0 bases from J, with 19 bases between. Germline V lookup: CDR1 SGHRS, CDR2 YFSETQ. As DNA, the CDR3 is TGCGCCAGCAGCAACCAGGGCGGTGCTCTGACAACTAATGAAAAACTGTTTTTT. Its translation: CASSNQGGALTTNEKLFF.

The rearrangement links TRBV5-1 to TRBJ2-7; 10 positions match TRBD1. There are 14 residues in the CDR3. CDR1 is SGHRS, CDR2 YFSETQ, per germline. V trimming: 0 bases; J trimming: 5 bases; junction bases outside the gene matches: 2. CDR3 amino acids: CASSLGQGADEQYF. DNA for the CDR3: TGCGCCAGCAGCTTGGGACAGGGGGCGGACGAGCAGTACTTC.

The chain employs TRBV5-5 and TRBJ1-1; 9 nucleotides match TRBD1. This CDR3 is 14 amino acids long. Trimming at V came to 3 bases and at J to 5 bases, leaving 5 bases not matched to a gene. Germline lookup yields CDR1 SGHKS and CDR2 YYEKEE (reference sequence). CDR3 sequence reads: CASSYPTGGTEAFF. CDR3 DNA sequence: TGTGCCAGCAGCTACCCGACAGGGGGAACTGAAGCTTTCTTT. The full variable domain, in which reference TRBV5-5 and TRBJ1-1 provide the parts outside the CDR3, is DAGVTQSPTHLIKTRGQQVTLRCSPISGHKSVSWYQQVLGQGPQFIFQYYEKEERGRGNFPDRFSARQFPNYSSELNVNALLLGDSALYLCASSYPTGGTEAFFGQGTRLTVV.

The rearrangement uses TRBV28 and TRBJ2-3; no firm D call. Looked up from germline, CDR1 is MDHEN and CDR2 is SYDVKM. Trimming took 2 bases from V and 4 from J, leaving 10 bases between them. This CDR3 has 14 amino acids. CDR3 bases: TGTGCCAGCAGTTTAGATGGGGTCTCAGATACGCAGTATTTT. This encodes CASSLDGVSDTQYF.

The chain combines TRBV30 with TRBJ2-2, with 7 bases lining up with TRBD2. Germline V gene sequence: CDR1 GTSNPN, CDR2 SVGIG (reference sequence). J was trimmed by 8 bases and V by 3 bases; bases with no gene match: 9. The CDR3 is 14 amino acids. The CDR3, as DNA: TGTGCCTGGAGAACGGCGGCGGGAGTGGGGGAGCTGTTTTTT. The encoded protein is CAWRTAAGVGELFF.

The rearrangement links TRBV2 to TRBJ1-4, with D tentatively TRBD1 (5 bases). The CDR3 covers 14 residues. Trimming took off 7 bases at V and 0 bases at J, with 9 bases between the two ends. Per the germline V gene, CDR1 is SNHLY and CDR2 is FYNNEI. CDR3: CASKEGPTNEKLFF. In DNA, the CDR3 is TGTGCCAGCAAAGAGGGACCAACTAATGAAAAACTGTTTTTT.

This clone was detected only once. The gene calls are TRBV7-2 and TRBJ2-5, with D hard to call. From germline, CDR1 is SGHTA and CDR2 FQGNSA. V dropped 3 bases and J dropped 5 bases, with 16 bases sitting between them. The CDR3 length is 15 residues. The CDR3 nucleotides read TGTGCCAGCAGCTTGAGCTCTTTTCTGGCGGAGACCCAGTACTTC. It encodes CASSLSSFLAETQYF.

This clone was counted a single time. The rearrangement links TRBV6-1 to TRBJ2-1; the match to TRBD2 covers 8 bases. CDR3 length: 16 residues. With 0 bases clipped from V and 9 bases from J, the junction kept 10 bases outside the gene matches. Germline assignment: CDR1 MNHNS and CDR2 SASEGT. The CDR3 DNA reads TGTGCCAGCAGTGAAGCGACGATTGCGGGAGGTGGTGAGCAGTTCTTC. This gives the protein CASSEATIAGGGEQFF.

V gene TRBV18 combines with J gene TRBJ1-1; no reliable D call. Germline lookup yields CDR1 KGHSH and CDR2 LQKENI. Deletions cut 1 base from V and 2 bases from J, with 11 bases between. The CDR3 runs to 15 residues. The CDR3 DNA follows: TGTGCCAGCTCACCACTTCAGAGCGTCAACACTGAAGCTTTCTTT. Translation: CASSPLQSVNTEAFF.

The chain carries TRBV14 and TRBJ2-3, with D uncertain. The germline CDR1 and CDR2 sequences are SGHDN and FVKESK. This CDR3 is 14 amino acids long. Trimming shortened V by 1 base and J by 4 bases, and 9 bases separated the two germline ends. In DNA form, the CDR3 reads TGTGCCAGCAGCCAAGTGGGTAGAGCAGATACGCAGTATTTT. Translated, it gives CASSQVGRADTQYF.

The DNA of the CDR3 is TGTGCCAGCAGCTTAGGATTCGGGGCTAGCGGGAGTCAGACCAATGAGCAGTTCTTC. Translation: CASSLGFGASGSQTNEQFF. The rearrangement joins TRBV7-3 to TRBJ2-1; 10 nucleotides line up with TRBD2. The CDR3 spans 19 residues. Germline V gives CDR1 SGHTA, CDR2 FQGTGA. Unmatched junction bases numbered 16, after V lost 2 bases and J lost 6 bases.

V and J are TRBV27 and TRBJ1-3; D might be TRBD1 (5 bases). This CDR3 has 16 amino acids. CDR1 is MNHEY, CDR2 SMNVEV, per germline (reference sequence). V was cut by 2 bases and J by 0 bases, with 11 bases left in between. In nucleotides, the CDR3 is TGTGCCAGCAGTTTAAGGTACAGGAGCTCTGGAAACACCATATATTTT. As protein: CASSLRYRSSGNTIYF.